This TCR beta chain was sequenced for a study of T cell repertoires in cytomegalovirus infection. Study-wide results and limits: What dominated the ex vivo response were HLA-C-restricted CMV-specific TCR beta clonotypes. Cumulative frequency (of public TCR beta family members) identified carriers of CMV plus the relevant HLA.

V was clipped by 1 base and J by 0 bases, with 10 bases between them. The CDR3 length is 15 residues. Germline CDR1 SGHTA, CDR2 FQGNSA. This clonotype was seen repeatedly, ten times or more. As yet, its antigen is unknown. TCRdb re-analysed the reads in MiXCR, keeping a single row per CDR3 protein. The sample holds 300,000 to 450,000 distinct CDR3 sequences, around 18% seen once. The receptor's source is a human donor in good health (CMV status not recorded). Some clones in this sample may be carry-over from other donors' samples. The chain couples TRBV7-2 to TRBJ2-7; D is unresolved. Sample: PBMCs. The CDR3 loop reads CASSLGAPYSYEQYF. CDR3 bases: TGTGCCAGCAGCTTAGGGGCCCCCTACTCCTACGAGCAGTACTTC.